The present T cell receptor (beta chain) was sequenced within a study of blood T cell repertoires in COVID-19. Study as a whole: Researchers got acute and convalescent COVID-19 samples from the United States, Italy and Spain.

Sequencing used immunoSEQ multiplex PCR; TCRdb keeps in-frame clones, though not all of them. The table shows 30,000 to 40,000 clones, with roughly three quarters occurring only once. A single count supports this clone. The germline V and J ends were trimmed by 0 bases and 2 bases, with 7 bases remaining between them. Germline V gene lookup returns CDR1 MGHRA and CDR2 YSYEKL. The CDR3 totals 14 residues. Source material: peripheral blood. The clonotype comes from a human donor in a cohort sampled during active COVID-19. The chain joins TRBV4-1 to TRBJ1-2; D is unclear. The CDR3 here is CASSQDPQNYGYTF. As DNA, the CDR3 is TGCGCCAGCAGCCAAGATCCCCAGAACTATGGCTACACCTTC.